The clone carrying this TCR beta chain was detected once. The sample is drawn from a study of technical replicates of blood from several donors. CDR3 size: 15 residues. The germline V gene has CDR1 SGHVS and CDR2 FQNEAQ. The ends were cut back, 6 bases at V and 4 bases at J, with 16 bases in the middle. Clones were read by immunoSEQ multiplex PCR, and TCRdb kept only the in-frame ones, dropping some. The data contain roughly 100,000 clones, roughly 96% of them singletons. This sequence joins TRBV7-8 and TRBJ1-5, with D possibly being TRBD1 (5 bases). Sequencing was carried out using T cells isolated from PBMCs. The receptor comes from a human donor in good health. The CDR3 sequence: CASSSHFDRNQPQHF. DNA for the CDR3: TGTGCCAGCAGTTCACATTTTGACAGAAATCAGCCCCAGCATTTT.